A selection of T cell receptor beta chains follows, all from one sample in a study of CD8 T cells in Susac syndrome. MiXCR was run by TCRdb on the immunoSEQ multiplex PCR reads, yielding one entry per CDR3 protein. The sample has roughly 190,000 distinct CDR3 sequences, 95% seen once; the top ten hold around 0.16%. Sequencing was done on a sample of CD8+ T cells from PBMCs. These receptors were obtained from a human donor with Susac syndrome. The CDR3 runs from the conserved cysteine through the conserved F or W.

J gene,V gene,CDR3 protein
TRBJ1-1,TRBV15,CATSRAGPNTEAFF
TRBJ2-7,TRBV6-5,CASQAVLSNEQYF
TRBJ1-3,TRBV29-1,CSVEEGRGNTIYF
TRBJ1-2,TRBV25-1,CASSKTGTSGYTF
TRBJ2-7,TRBV12-5,CASGPGDTTYEQYF
TRBJ1-1,TRBV4-1,CASSQLGELVSNTEAFF
TRBJ1-3,TRBV9,CASSVTSTGNTIYF
TRBJ2-6,TRBV6-1,CASSPTPLARGLGGANVLTF
TRBJ2-1,TRBV5-8,CASSAGTSGGPDTYNEQFF
TRBJ2-7,TRBV12-3/TRBV12-4,CASSRYQNGEQYF